These 24 T cell receptor beta chains were all obtained from the same sample, sequenced in a study of siplizumab effects on memory and regulatory T cells. Generated by immunoSEQ multiplex PCR, the TCRdb table keeps only in-frame clones and is missing some. This sample has around 110,000 clones, with around 94% found just once. Material: non-Treg CD4+ T cells sorted from blood. The source of these receptors is a human donor in good health.

The chain is built from TRBV7-3 and TRBJ1-2; D is unclear. Looked up from germline, CDR1 is SGHTA and CDR2 is FQGTGA. The V end lost 5 bases, the J end lost 7 bases, and 23 bases lay between the germline ends. This CDR3 is built from 16 residues. The CDR3 sequence: CASSTIPGSQKGGYTF. In nucleotides, the CDR3 is TGTGCCAGCAGCACTATACCGGGAAGCCAAAAAGGTGGCTACACCTTC.

CDR3 nucleotide sequence: TGCAGTGGGGGCCCGAATGAGCAGTTCTTC. Amino acid sequence: CSGGPNEQFF. V and J are TRBV20-1 and TRBJ2-1, with D possibly TRBD1 on 5 matching bases. The CDR3 is 10 residues long. Germline assignment: CDR1 DFQATT and CDR2 SNEGSKA (reference sequence). The V end was cut by 7 bases, the J end by 7 bases, with 8 bases between.

The chain combines TRBV18 with TRBJ1-2, with 8 bases identical to TRBD1. V gave up 0 bases and J gave up 4 bases; unmatched junction bases: 1. The length of the CDR3 is 14 residues. CDR1 is KGHSH and CDR2 is LQKENI in the germline V gene. DNA of the CDR3: TGTGCCAGCTCACCACCCACAGGGGGCTATGGCTACACCTTC. Encoded protein: CASSPPTGGYGYTF.

The chain is built from TRBV7-9 and TRBJ1-1; D uncertain. Trimming pared 3 bases from V and 0 bases from J, leaving 14 bases between. Germline V gene lookup returns CDR1 SEHNR and CDR2 FQNEAQ (reference sequence). The CDR3 loop spans 16 amino acids. The CDR3 is CASSLGQVRVNTEAFF. CDR3 DNA sequence: TGTGCCAGCAGCTTGGGCCAGGTCCGTGTGAACACTGAAGCTTTCTTT.

The chain employs TRBV7-9 and TRBJ2-2, with TRBD1 matching over 7 bases. The CDR3 is 15 amino acids. Germline-derived CDR1 and CDR2 are SEHNR and FQNEAQ (reference sequence). Trimming at V came to 4 bases and at J to 6 bases, leaving 8 bases not matched to a gene. CDR3 coding DNA: TGTGCCAGCAGCTCATACAGGGGAAGGGCCGGGGAGCTGTTTTTT. Encoded protein: CASSSYRGRAGELFF.

The J gene is TRBJ2-3, the V gene TRBV6-4, with 8 bases identical to TRBD2. Per the germline V gene, CDR1 is MRHNA and CDR2 is SNTAGT. V shed 5 bases, J shed 6 bases, and the junction held 1 base outside the gene matches. The CDR3 has 12 residues. For the CDR3, the DNA is TGTGCCAGCAGTAGCGGGGGTGATACGCAGTATTTT. Translation: CASSSGGDTQYF.

The CDR3 here is CASSRGQVDYGYTF. The CDR3 DNA reads TGCGCCAGCAGCAGGGGTCAAGTTGACTATGGCTACACCTTC. This chain uses TRBV5-1 with TRBJ1-2, with a possible D match to TRBD1 (5 bases). Trimming left V 4 bases short and J 3 bases short, with 13 bases between. Germline V gene sequence: CDR1 SGHRS, CDR2 YFSETQ. The CDR3 consists of 14 residues.

The chain joins TRBV5-1 to TRBJ1-4, with TRBD1 as a possible D gene (5 bases). This CDR3 spans 15 amino acids. Trimming removed 4 bases from V and 7 bases from J, with 17 bases in between. The germline gives CDR1 SGHRS, CDR2 YFSETQ. CDR3 DNA sequence: TGCGCCAGCAGCCCGGGGGGGACTCAGAGTGAAAAACTGTTTTTT. Encoded protein: CASSPGGTQSEKLFF.

This clone has only one observation. The genes are TRBV7-3 and TRBJ2-2; tentative D call: TRBD2 (6 bases). Germline loops: CDR1 SGHTA, CDR2 FQGTGA. The CDR3 is 15 residues long. Trimming cost V 2 bases and J 4 bases, with 11 bases left between them. The CDR3: CASSLDGLSTGELFF. CDR3 coding DNA: TGTGCCAGCAGCTTAGATGGACTAAGCACCGGGGAGCTGTTTTTT.

The chain uses TRBV9 and TRBJ1-5; 7 nucleotides agree with TRBD1. The CDR3 is made up of 14 amino acids. Trimming took 3 bases from V and 4 from J; bases not matched to a gene: 4. The germline V gene has CDR1 SGDLS and CDR2 YYNGEE. The CDR3 region has the DNA TGTGCCAGCAGCGCCTGGGACAGTAATCAGCCCCAGCATTTT. Its protein is CASSAWDSNQPQHF. Together with reference TRBV9 and TRBJ1-5, the CDR3 gives the full variable domain: DSGVTQTPKHLITATGQRVTLRCSPRSGDLSVYWYQQSLDQGLQFLIQYYNGEERAKGNILERFSAQQFPDLHSELNLSSLELGDSALYFCASSAWDSNQPQHFGDGTRLSIL.

This clone has only one observation. The chain links TRBV7-9 to TRBJ2-7; D unclear. This CDR3 is 13 amino acids long. V lost 4 bases to trimming and J lost 4 bases, with 11 bases between them. Germline CDR1 SEHNR, CDR2 FQNEAQ (reference sequence). CDR3: CASSSNGGYEQYF. CDR3 nucleotides: TGTGCCAGCAGCTCTAACGGTGGGTACGAGCAGTACTTC.

V usage is TRBV6-6 and J usage is TRBJ1-1, with a tentative D call TRBD1 (6 bases). The V and J ends lost 2 bases and 2 bases respectively, with 12 bases between them. This CDR3 has 15 residues. CDR1 MNHNY and CDR2 SVGAGI come from the germline V gene (reference sequence). The CDR3 coding sequence is TGTGCCAGCAGTTACGGCGGGGGCGCCAACACTGAAGCTTTCTTT. Translated, it gives CASSYGGGANTEAFF.

The sample holds a few counts of this clone. Here the CDR3 reads CASSAGAGGLNEQYF. As DNA, the CDR3 is TGCGCCAGCAGTGCCGGGGCAGGGGGCTTAAACGAGCAGTACTTC. The gene calls are TRBV10-1 and TRBJ2-7, with 8 bases aligning to TRBD1. Germline V gene lookup returns CDR1 WNHNN and CDR2 SYGVQD (reference sequence). The CDR3 totals 15 residues. The ends lost 4 bases at V and 5 bases at J; junction bases unmatched: 10.

This sequence joins TRBV19 and TRBJ1-2, with 7 bases identical to TRBD1. The ends lost 4 bases at V and 8 bases at J; junction bases unmatched: 10. Germline V gene sequence: CDR1 LNHDA, CDR2 SQIVND (reference sequence). The CDR3 totals 14 residues. The CDR3 coding sequence is TGTGCCAGTAGTACACCCTTCGGAGGGGGCGGCTACACCTTC. It is translated as CASSTPFGGGGYTF.

The rearrangement joins TRBV6-6 to TRBJ1-2; D is possibly TRBD1 (6 bases). With 3 bases removed from V and 7 bases from J, the gap between germline ends came to 12 bases. Looked up from germline, CDR1 is MNHNY and CDR2 is SVGAGI (reference sequence). The length of the CDR3 is 13 residues. The CDR3 coding sequence is TGTGCCAGCAGTTATTCAGGGGAAGGTGGCTACACCTTC. The encoded protein is CASSYSGEGGYTF.

The chain is built from TRBV7-9 and TRBJ2-1, with 7 positions matching TRBD1. Germline assignment: CDR1 SEHNR and CDR2 FQNEAQ (reference sequence). The length of the CDR3 is 15 residues. The V and J ends lost 5 bases and 0 bases, in that order; junction bases with no gene match: 4. CDR3 nucleotide sequence: TGTGCCAGCAGCCCCAGGGGGAGCTCCTACAATGAGCAGTTCTTC. Protein sequence: CASSPRGSSYNEQFF.

The gene calls are TRBV6-5 and TRBJ2-7; 12 nucleotides agree with TRBD2. The length of the CDR3 is 16 residues. J lost 2 bases, V lost 2 bases, and 4 bases had no gene match. CDR1 is MNHEY, CDR2 SVGAGI, per germline. The chain's CDR3 is CASSYVGLAGTYEQYF. The CDR3 DNA reads as TGTGCCAGCAGTTACGTAGGACTAGCGGGGACCTACGAGCAGTACTTC.

The chain is built from TRBV30 and TRBJ1-2; 7 nucleotides match TRBD1. Germline-derived CDR1 and CDR2 are GTSNPN and SVGIG (reference sequence). Losses at the gene ends were 2 bases for V and 8 bases for J; bases not matched to a gene: 11. The CDR3 totals 14 residues. Written as DNA, the CDR3 is TGTGCCTGGAGTCCTCAACAGGGGCCTCGAGGCTACACCTTC. This codes for CAWSPQQGPRGYTF.

The J gene is TRBJ2-1, the V gene TRBV6-6, with TRBD2 identical over 8 bases. The CDR3 is 15 residues long. V was clipped by 7 bases and J by 3 bases; unmatched bases: 8. The germline V gene encodes CDR1 MNHNY and CDR2 SVGAGI (reference sequence). The CDR3 region has the DNA TGTGCCAGCACTGGTAGCGGGGTTCGCTACAATGAGCAGTTCTTC. Translated: CASTGSGVRYNEQFF.

This chain joins TRBV7-3 and TRBJ2-3, with D unclear. The germline V gene has CDR1 SGHTA and CDR2 FQGTGA. The CDR3 has 17 residues. Trimming left V 5 bases short and J 2 bases short, with 20 bases between. The CDR3 DNA is TGTGCCAGCAGCCTACACCCCCCGGGCCCTAACACAGATACGCAGTATTTT. It specifies CASSLHPPGPNTDTQYF.

The chain links TRBV6-1 to TRBJ1-5; D unclear. The V end lost 4 bases, the J end lost 5 bases, and 12 bases lay between the germline ends. The germline gives CDR1 MNHNS, CDR2 SASEGT. The CDR3 length is 14 residues. The CDR3, as DNA: TGTGCCAGCAGTGTGCGACTGTGGGATCAGCCCCAGCATTTT. Its translation: CASSVRLWDQPQHF.

The chain carries TRBV15 and TRBJ1-2, with a tentative D call TRBD1 (6 bases). CDR1 LNHNV and CDR2 YYDKDF come from the germline V gene (reference sequence). V lost 9 bases and J lost 4, with 15 bases in between. This CDR3 is built from 13 residues. The CDR3 DNA follows: TGTGCCACGGAGACAGGAGGAGGCTATGGCTACACCTTC. Protein: CATETGGGYGYTF.

The V gene is TRBV29-1, the J gene TRBJ1-4; 8 positions agree with TRBD1. Germline V gene lookup returns CDR1 SQVTM and CDR2 ANQGSEA. The CDR3 consists of 14 residues. With 2 bases clipped from V and 6 bases from J, the junction kept 5 bases outside the gene matches. The CDR3 DNA follows: TGCAGCGTTGAATATCGACAGGGGCATGAAAAACTGTTTTTT. This gives the protein CSVEYRQGHEKLFF.

This chain links TRBV10-3 with TRBJ1-6; the D gene is possibly TRBD1 (6 bases). The germline CDR1 and CDR2 sequences are ENHRY and SYGVKD. There are 14 residues in the CDR3. Trimming pared 5 bases from V and 5 bases from J, leaving 10 bases between. The CDR3 loop is CAISWGADNSPLHF. In nucleotides, the CDR3 is TGTGCCATCAGTTGGGGGGCAGATAATTCACCCCTCCACTTT.